Given below is one TCR beta chain in context. Antigen unknown. This record belongs to a study of shared clonotypes between healthy human individuals. Study-wide points: Clonotypes shared by all four sorted-subset donors had higher generation probabilities than non-shared clonotypes. Sorted-subset sequencing was shown by rarefaction to be incomplete despite large depth. The genetic and exposure-history diversity represented was limited by few donors. The naive CD4 repertoires of a few donors were compared, and around 4.9% of clonotypes were shared.

Looked up from germline, CDR1 is MNHNY and CDR2 is SVGAGI (reference sequence). Trimming left V 6 bases short and J 4 bases short, with 13 bases between. The CDR3 has 14 amino acids. The assay was immunoSEQ multiplex PCR, and TCRdb's table has in-frame clones only and misses some. The sample lists about 2.3 million clones; approximately 93% were seen once. This TCR was recovered from a man between 18 and 29 years old in good health. Some clones in this sample may be carry-over from other donors' samples. The V gene is TRBV6-6, the J gene TRBJ1-3, with D uncertain. The source material was naive CD4+ T cells from PBMCs. Subset defined: CD45RA+ positively selected. CDR3 coding DNA: TGTGCCAGCAGCCCTCGTTTGGGAGGAAACACCATATATTTT. It encodes CASSPRLGGNTIYF.